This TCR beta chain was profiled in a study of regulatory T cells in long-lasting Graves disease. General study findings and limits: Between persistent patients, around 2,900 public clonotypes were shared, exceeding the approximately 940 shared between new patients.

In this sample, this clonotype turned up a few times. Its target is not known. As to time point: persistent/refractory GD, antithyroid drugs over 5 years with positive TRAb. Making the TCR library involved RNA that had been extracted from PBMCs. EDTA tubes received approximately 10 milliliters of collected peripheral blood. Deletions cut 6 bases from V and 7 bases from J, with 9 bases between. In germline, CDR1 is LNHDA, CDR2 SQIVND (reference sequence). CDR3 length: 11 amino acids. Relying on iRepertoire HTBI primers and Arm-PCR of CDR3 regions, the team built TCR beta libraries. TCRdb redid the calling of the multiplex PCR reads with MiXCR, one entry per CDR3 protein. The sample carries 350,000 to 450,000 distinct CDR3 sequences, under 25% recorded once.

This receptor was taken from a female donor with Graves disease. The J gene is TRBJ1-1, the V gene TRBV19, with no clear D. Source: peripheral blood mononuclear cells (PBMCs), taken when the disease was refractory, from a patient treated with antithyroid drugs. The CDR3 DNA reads TGTGCCAGTAGCCACAGAGTTGAAGCTTTCTTT. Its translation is CASSHRVEAFF.